This TCR beta chain was identified during a study of shared clonotypes between healthy human individuals. Only in-frame clones appear in the TCRdb table, and some are missing; sequencing was by immunoSEQ multiplex PCR. The data contain approximately 2.4 million clones, approximately 95% of them singletons. V was cut by 6 bases and J by 6 bases, with 12 bases left in between. Germline V gene lookup returns CDR1 SNHLY and CDR2 FYNNEI. The CDR3 contains 14 residues. The rearrangement joins TRBV2 to TRBJ1-6; D is possibly TRBD1 (5 bases). Sequencing was carried out using naive CD4+ T cells sorted from blood. Specified subset: CD45RA+ positively selected. The receptor's source is a man between 18 and 35 years old in good health. CDR3 nucleotides: TGTGCCAGCAGGACGGGACGGGGTAATTCACCCCTCCACTTT. Residues: CASRTGRGNSPLHF.